These 25 T cell receptor beta chains came from one sample sequenced in a study of T cells in Graves' hyperthyroidism and ophthalmopathy. Amplification of TCR beta CDR3 regions was performed using RNA transcripts as template. Initially, a first-round RT-PCR of the TCR CDR3 employed the HTBI primer set. TCRdb processed the multiplex PCR reads anew with MiXCR; each CDR3 protein has one entry. The repertoire has a few hundred thousand distinct CDR3 sequences, around 18% of them found once; the top ten carry about 41%. Sequenced material: blood. These receptors all come from a middle-aged man with Graves' hyperthyroidism.

This clonotype appeared many times. This chain joins TRBV11-2 and TRBJ2-3; D gene ambiguous. Trimming pared 4 bases from V and 6 bases from J, leaving 20 bases between. This CDR3 comprises 16 residues. Germline V gene sequence: CDR1 SGHAT, CDR2 FQNNGV. The CDR3 DNA sequence: TGTGCCAGCAGCTCCCCCCAGCCCCCCCCGGGCGATACGCAGTATTTT. Its translation: CASSSPQPPPGDTQYF.

On this clonotype itself: A much more abundant neighbour one base away suggests this may be a read error. This chain links TRBV5-1 with TRBJ2-3, with 7 positions matching TRBD2. CDR1 and CDR2 (germline): SGHRS, YFSETQ. The J segment lost 1 base and the V segment lost 7 bases, leaving 9 bases of the junction unmatched. The CDR3 is 15 amino acids. CDR3 amino acids: CASAQAGKGTDTQYF. In nucleotides, the CDR3 is TGCGCCAGCGCCCAAGCGGGGAAAGGCACAGATACGCAGTATTTT.

The rearrangement links TRBV6-4 to TRBJ2-3; D is possibly TRBD2 (5 bases). Trimming cost V 1 base and J 0 bases, with 11 bases left between them. This CDR3 is built from 16 residues. The germline V gene encodes CDR1 MRHNA and CDR2 SNTAGT. The CDR3 here is CASSDFSGISTDTQYF. The CDR3, as DNA: TGTGCCAGCAGTGACTTTTCGGGGATAAGCACAGATACGCAGTATTTT.

In DNA, the CDR3 is TGTGCCAGCAGCGCAACCCCCTTACTAGACATGAGCTACAATGAGCAGTTCTTC. Its protein product is CASSATPLLDMSYNEQFF. The rearrangement links TRBV7-9 to TRBJ2-1; tentatively, D is TRBD2 (5 bases). Trimming shortened V by 5 bases and J by 3 bases, and 23 bases separated the two germline ends. Germline CDR1 reads SEHNR; CDR2 reads FQNEAQ (reference sequence). There are 18 residues in the CDR3.

V usage is TRBV7-8 and J usage is TRBJ1-3; D uncertain. The ends were cut back, 1 base at V and 0 bases at J, with 7 bases in the middle. Germline V gene lookup returns CDR1 SGHVS and CDR2 FQNEAQ. The CDR3 has 15 residues. The CDR3 DNA reads as TGTGCCAGCAGCTTAGTGCGACACTCTGGAAACACCATATATTTT. This codes for CASSLVRHSGNTIYF. The full variable domain, in which reference TRBV7-8 and TRBJ1-3 provide the parts outside the CDR3, is GAGVSQSPRYKVAKRGQDVALRCDPISGHVSLFWYQQALGQGPEFLTYFQNEAQLDKSGLPSDRFFAERPEGSVSTLKIQRTQQEDSAVYLCASSLVRHSGNTIYFGEGSWLTVV.

For this clonotype: A much bigger clone sits one base away, suggesting this may be a read error. This chain uses TRBV18 with TRBJ2-1, with 7 bases that match TRBD1. This CDR3 has 15 amino acids. Germline CDR1 KGHSH, CDR2 LQKENI. V was clipped by 4 bases and J by 9 bases; unmatched bases: 12. The chain's CDR3 is CASSLQGQGYSEQFF. CDR3 in DNA: TGTGCCAGCTCACTACAGGGGCAAGGGTACTCTGAGCAGTTCTTC.

This clonotype showed up many times. The gene calls are TRBV7-2 and TRBJ1-2, with a tentative D call TRBD1 (5 bases). The CDR3 consists of 14 residues. The ends were cut back, 5 bases at V and 7 bases at J, with 17 bases in the middle. CDR1 is SGHTA, CDR2 FQGNSA, per germline. CDR3 nucleotides: TGTGCCAGCAGCCAGCGGGACCCCGGGAGTGGCTACACCTTC. Protein sequence: CASSQRDPGSGYTF.

The table lists this clonotype with a few counts. This sequence joins TRBV4-3 and TRBJ2-2; D possibly uses TRBD1 or TRBD2 (6 bases each). CDR3 length equals 16 residues. CDR1 and CDR2 from the germline V gene are LGHNA and YSLEER. Trimming pared 0 bases from V and 3 bases from J, leaving 11 bases between. The DNA for the CDR3 is TGCGCCAGCAGCCAAGAAGGGGGGATAGACACCGGGGAGCTGTTTTTT. Residues: CASSQEGGIDTGELFF.

In its sample, this clonotype was seen a few times. The chain has TRBV10-1 and TRBJ2-2; no firm D call. V shed 4 bases and J shed 1 base, with 10 bases lying between them. The CDR3 has 15 residues. Per germline, CDR1 WNHNN and CDR2 SYGVQD (reference sequence). The CDR3 protein is CASSVSVLNTGELFF. As DNA, the CDR3 is TGCGCCAGCAGTGTTTCAGTCCTGAACACCGGGGAGCTGTTTTTT.

This clonotype came up many times. The rearrangement joins TRBV7-2 to TRBJ2-3; D gene ambiguous. Germline lookup yields CDR1 SGHTA and CDR2 FQGNSA. V gave up 5 bases and J gave up 0 bases, with 15 bases separating them. The CDR3 runs 16 residues. This chain's CDR3 is CASSIYISQSTDTQYF. The CDR3, as DNA: TGTGCCAGCAGCATTTACATATCACAAAGCACAGATACGCAGTATTTT.

In this sample, this clonotype turned up a few times. The V call is TRBV5-6, the J call TRBJ2-2, with TRBD1 as a possible D gene (6 bases). Germline V lookup: CDR1 SGHDT, CDR2 YYEEEE. The CDR3 spans 20 residues. Between the trimmed V and J ends, which lost 4 bases and 4 bases, there was a span of 29 bases. The chain's CDR3 is CASSPALYASSGAITGELFF. DNA of the CDR3: TGTGCCAGCAGCCCCGCCTTGTACGCCTCGTCAGGGGCGATCACCGGGGAGCTGTTTTTT.

As regards this clonotype: This could be a read error, since a much larger clone is one nucleotide away. The rearrangement uses TRBV18 and TRBJ1-1; 7 bases align to TRBD1. The V segment lost 3 bases and the J segment 4 bases; nucleotides outside the gene matches: 11. In germline, CDR1 is KGHSH, CDR2 LQKENI. This CDR3 has 16 residues. DNA of the CDR3: TGTGCCAGCTCACCCCGACAGGGTCGAGGGATCACTGAAGCTTTCTTT. It translates to CASSPRQGRGITEAFF. The entire variable domain, with the rest obtained from reference TRBV18 and TRBJ1-1, is as follows: NAGVMQNPRHLVRRRGQEARLRCSPMKGHSHVYWYRQLPEEGLKFMVYLQKENIIDESGMPKERFSAEFPKEGPSILRIQQVVRGDSAAYFCASSPRQGRGITEAFFGQGTRLTVV.

This clonotype was picked up many times. The gene calls are TRBV5-5 and TRBJ2-7; TRBD1 matches 9 bases. V lost 3 bases, J lost 6 bases, and 10 bases stayed unmatched. Germline-derived CDR1 and CDR2 are SGHKS and YYEKEE (reference sequence). The CDR3 is 15 amino acids. The CDR3 region is CASSSPDRGIFEQYF. The CDR3 DNA reads TGTGCCAGCAGCTCCCCGGACAGGGGTATCTTCGAGCAGTACTTC.

This clonotype was recorded many times. The rearrangement joins TRBV2 to TRBJ2-3; no firm D call. Germline V gene lookup returns CDR1 SNHLY and CDR2 FYNNEI. This CDR3 is built from 13 residues. Trimming removed 6 bases at V and 0 bases at J, with 7 bases between. CDR3 residues: CASRAESTDTQYF. The CDR3 DNA reads as TGTGCCAGCAGGGCAGAAAGCACAGATACGCAGTATTTT. The complete variable domain, with remaining parts taken from reference TRBV2 and TRBJ2-3, reads EPEVTQTPSHQVTQMGQEVILRCVPISNHLYFYWYRQILGQKVEFLVSFYNNEISEKSEIFDDQFSVERPDGSNFTLKIRSTKLEDSAMYFCASRAESTDTQYFGPGTRLTVL.

At least ten counts were recorded for this clonotype. The gene calls are TRBV18 and TRBJ1-1; the D gene is possibly TRBD1 (5 bases). CDR1 and CDR2 from the germline V gene are KGHSH and LQKENI. V lost 8 bases and J lost 0, with 10 bases in between. The CDR3 runs 13 residues. CDR3 loop: CASGGGMNTEAFF. CDR3 coding DNA: TGTGCCAGCGGCGGGGGGATGAACACTGAAGCTTTCTTT.

The rearrangement links TRBV7-2 to TRBJ2-1; 8 nucleotides agree with TRBD2. In germline, CDR1 is SGHTA, CDR2 FQGNSA. This CDR3 is 17 amino acids long. J lost 7 bases, V lost 5 bases, and 16 bases had no gene match. CDR3 sequence reads: CASSRKAGTRGGNEQFF. CDR3 nucleotide sequence: TGTGCCAGCAGCCGCAAGGCCGGGACTAGGGGAGGAAATGAGCAGTTCTTC.

The table lists this clonotype with many counts. The chain recombines TRBV12-3 or TRBV12-4 with TRBJ2-7, with 9 bases that match TRBD1. V shed 0 bases and J 7 bases; nucleotides not matched to a gene: 7. CDR3 length: 15 amino acids. CDR3 sequence: CASSLARPGTGEQYF. The CDR3 nucleotides are TGTGCCAGCAGTTTAGCCCGTCCCGGGACAGGGGAGCAGTACTTC.

This clonotype was counted ten times or more. This chain connects TRBV2 to TRBJ2-7; 11 nucleotides align to TRBD2. Looked up from germline, CDR1 is SNHLY and CDR2 is FYNNEI. With 3 bases clipped from V and 6 bases from J, the junction kept 7 bases outside the gene matches. This CDR3 is 15 amino acids long. In nucleotides, the CDR3 is TGTGCCAGCAGTGATGTAGCGGGGGGGCCCGGCGAGCAGTACTTC. Translated: CASSDVAGGPGEQYF.

On this clonotype: The germline gene is not matched at one end of the junction; a read error may be the cause. This CDR3 is CASSQQVNTKAFF. The CDR3 DNA sequence: TGTGCCAGCAGCCAACAGGTAAACACTAAAGCTTTCTTT. The chain carries TRBV14 and TRBJ1-1, with D unclear. The germline CDR1 and CDR2 sequences are SGHDN and FVKESK. The CDR3 loop spans 13 amino acids.

This clonotype was seen a few times. V gene TRBV24-1 combines with J gene TRBJ2-7; no definite D call. The CDR3 consists of 13 residues. CDR1 and CDR2 (germline): KGHDR, SFDVKD. The V gene lost 4 bases and the J gene lost 3 bases, with 9 bases spanning the gap. CDR3 nucleotides: TGTGCCACCAGTGAGCGACTCGGCTACGAGCAGTACTTC. The encoded protein is CATSERLGYEQYF.

This clonotype appeared a few times. The chain links TRBV10-3 to TRBJ1-3; no definite D call. The CDR3 is 14 amino acids. Trimming cost V 3 bases and J 0 bases, with 6 bases left between them. Germline V gives CDR1 ENHRY, CDR2 SYGVKD. CDR3 in amino acids: CAISESYSGNTIYF. CDR3 nucleotides: TGTGCCATCAGTGAAAGCTACTCTGGAAACACCATATATTTT.

This clonotype was recorded many times. The chain uses TRBV5-1 and TRBJ2-1; no reliable D call. The CDR3 spans 14 residues. CDR1 and CDR2 from the germline V gene are SGHRS and YFSETQ. Trimming removed 1 base at V and 6 bases at J, with 11 bases between. In DNA form, the CDR3 reads TGCGCCAGCAGCTTGTTTGCAGGCCGCAATGAGCAGTTCTTC. Translation: CASSLFAGRNEQFF.

This clonotype appeared many times. The V and J genes are TRBV24-1 and TRBJ1-1, with D possibly TRBD1 on 5 matching bases. The V gene's germline CDR1 is KGHDR and CDR2 SFDVKD. CDR3 length: 13 amino acids. The V gene lost 7 bases and the J gene lost 2 bases, with 10 bases spanning the gap. The CDR3 spells CATRMGQNTEAFF. Written as DNA, the CDR3 is TGTGCCACCAGGATGGGGCAAAACACTGAAGCTTTCTTT.

The rearrangement uses TRBV19 and TRBJ2-6; possibly TRBD1 for D (5 bases). The germline CDR1 and CDR2 sequences are LNHDA and SQIVND (reference sequence). The CDR3 runs to 17 residues. Trimming took 2 bases from V and 1 from J, leaving 12 bases between them. CDR3 loop: CASSITGRESGANVLTF. The CDR3 DNA reads as TGTGCCAGTAGTATAACCGGCAGGGAATCTGGGGCCAACGTCCTGACTTTC.

The rearrangement uses TRBV20-1 and TRBJ2-5, with TRBD1 as a possible D gene (5 bases). With 5 bases removed from V and 4 bases from J, the gap between germline ends came to 14 bases. Germline lookup yields CDR1 DFQATT and CDR2 SNEGSKA (reference sequence). The CDR3 length is 13 residues. The CDR3 here is CSAPDRISETQYF. CDR3 coding DNA: TGCAGTGCTCCAGACAGAATCTCAGAGACCCAGTACTTC.